This T cell receptor (beta chain) was sequenced in a study of blood T cell repertoires in COVID-19. Study-level information: There were acute and convalescent COVID-19 samples, and they came from the United States, Italy and Spain.

Clones were read by immunoSEQ multiplex PCR, and TCRdb kept only the in-frame ones, dropping some. The sample has roughly 430,000 clones; 88% are singletons. The CDR3 covers 18 residues. CDR1 LNHDA and CDR2 SQIVND come from the germline V gene (reference sequence). Trimming cost V 0 bases and J 0 bases, with 12 bases left between them. This clone was observed a few times. Input material: PBMCs or T cells enriched from blood (not recorded which). The clonotype originates from a woman aged 40 to 50 with acute COVID-19. The chain couples TRBV19 to TRBJ1-6; D gene unclear. The DNA of the CDR3 is TGTGCCAGTAGTATAGATCTCGGTTCTAGCTCCTATAATTCACCCCTCCACTTT. Amino acid sequence: CASSIDLGSSSYNSPLHF. The whole variable domain, filled in from reference TRBV19 and TRBJ1-6, reads DGGITQSPKYLFRKEGQNVTLSCEQNLNHDAMYWYRQDPGQGLRLIYYSQIVNDFQKGDIAEGYSVSREKKESFPLTVTSAQKNPTAFYLCASSIDLGSSSYNSPLHFGNGTRLTVT.